The 18 T cell receptor beta chains in this list originate from one sample, sequenced in a study of blood T cell repertoires in COVID-19. Here immunoSEQ multiplex PCR was the method, and the copy in TCRdb shows in-frame clones only, minus some. The sample has around 270,000 clones, around 89% seen once. The sequencing input was peripheral blood. The receptor source for this set is a man aged 35-49 years with acute or convalescent COVID-19.

The chain uses TRBV2 and TRBJ1-1, with no clear D. This CDR3 spans 14 amino acids. Trimming left V 5 bases short and J 0 bases short, with 10 bases between. Germline CDR1 SNHLY, CDR2 FYNNEI. CDR3 in DNA: TGTGCCAGCAGTTATCGCTCTATGAACACTGAAGCTTTCTTT. This gives the protein CASSYRSMNTEAFF. The entire variable domain, with the rest obtained from reference TRBV2 and TRBJ1-1, is as follows: EPEVTQTPSHQVTQMGQEVILRCVPISNHLYFYWYRQILGQKVEFLVSFYNNEISEKSEIFDDQFSVERPDGSNFTLKIRSTKLEDSAMYFCASSYRSMNTEAFFGQGTRLTVV.

The DNA for the CDR3 is TGTGCCAGTAGCCGACAGGGAGTAGCCTACAATGAGCAGTTCTTC. It specifies CASSRQGVAYNEQFF. The chain recombines TRBV19 with TRBJ2-1, with 7 bases fitting TRBD1. The germline V gene encodes CDR1 LNHDA and CDR2 SQIVND (reference sequence). The CDR3 has 15 residues. The junction had 7 bases not matched to a gene; V was cut back by 6 bases and J by 2 bases.

The chain couples TRBV5-6 to TRBJ2-7; no clear D gene. Trimming pared 4 bases from V and 5 bases from J, leaving 13 bases between. CDR1 SGHDT and CDR2 YYEEEE come from the germline V gene. The CDR3 has 13 residues. CDR3 DNA: TGTGCCAGCAGCCTGAGTGTAATCGACGAGCAGTACTTC. It encodes CASSLSVIDEQYF.

The chain couples TRBV14 to TRBJ1-2, with a possible D match to TRBD1 (5 bases). This CDR3 has 16 residues. V was pared by 2 bases and J by 1 base, with 14 bases between. Per germline, CDR1 SGHDN and CDR2 FVKESK. In DNA, the CDR3 is TGTGCCAGCAGCCAATTAGAGCGGGACCTTAACTATGGCTACACCTTC. This gives the protein CASSQLERDLNYGYTF.

The chain joins TRBV7-6 to TRBJ1-1; 10 positions agree with TRBD1. The CDR3 extends over 16 amino acids. The germline CDR1 and CDR2 sequences are SGHVS and FNYEAQ. Trimming took 5 bases from V and 4 from J; bases not matched to a gene: 10. CDR3 coding DNA: TGTGCCAGCAGCGGCCTGCCGGGACAGGGGAGCACTGAAGCTTTCTTT. Translation gives CASSGLPGQGSTEAFF.

The chain joins TRBV7-2 to TRBJ2-1; 11 bases match TRBD2. The germline V gene has CDR1 SGHTA and CDR2 FQGNSA. The CDR3 has 16 amino acids. Unmatched junction bases numbered 6, after V lost 5 bases and J lost 3 bases. The CDR3 DNA is TGTGCCAGCAGCCTACAAACTAGCGGGGGCTACAATGAGCAGTTCTTC. Its protein product is CASSLQTSGGYNEQFF. The full variable domain, its missing parts supplied by reference TRBV7-2 and TRBJ2-1, is GAGVSQSPSNKVTEKGKDVELRCDPISGHTALYWYRQSLGQGLEFLIYFQGNSAPDKSGLPSDRFSAERTGGSVSTLTIQRTQQEDSAVYLCASSLQTSGGYNEQFFGPGTRLTVL.

V gene TRBV4-2 combines with J gene TRBJ1-5, with D maybe TRBD1 (6 bases). The CDR3 consists of 15 residues. The germline V and J ends were trimmed by 3 bases and 7 bases, with 16 bases remaining between them. CDR1 and CDR2 from the germline V gene are LGHNA and YNFKEQ. CDR3 bases: TGTGCCAGCAGCCACGACGACAGGCCGGGACAGCCCCAGCATTTT. It encodes CASSHDDRPGQPQHF.

The chain is built from TRBV5-1 and TRBJ1-1, with 7 bases aligning to TRBD1. The CDR3 loop spans 14 amino acids. Germline CDR1 reads SGHRS; CDR2 reads YFSETQ. Trimming removed 6 bases from V and 0 bases from J; junction bases left unmatched: 5. The CDR3 coding sequence is TGCGCCAGCACAACACAGGGGATGAACACTGAAGCTTTCTTT. Amino acid sequence: CASTTQGMNTEAFF.

The chain carries TRBV2 and TRBJ2-7; 10 nucleotides agree with TRBD1. The length of the CDR3 is 14 residues. In germline, CDR1 is SNHLY, CDR2 FYNNEI. After removal of 4 bases from V and 2 bases from J, the junction contained 2 bases not matched to a gene. CDR3 bases: TGTGCCAGCAGTGCGGGGACAGGGGCCTACGAGCAGTACTTC. It encodes CASSAGTGAYEQYF.

This rearrangement joins TRBV3-1 (or the pseudogene TRBV3-2) to TRBJ1-6; D ambiguous. Trimming cost V 5 bases and J 10 bases, with 12 bases left between them. Germline V gives CDR1 LGHDT, CDR2 YNNKEL (reference sequence). This CDR3 has 13 amino acids. CDR3 in amino acids: CASSSSAGSPLHF. The CDR3 coding sequence is TGTGCCAGCAGCTCCTCCGCGGGCTCACCCCTCCACTTT.

The chain is built from TRBV5-6 and TRBJ2-7, with 7 bases aligning to TRBD2. The junction had 5 bases not matched to a gene; V was cut back by 2 bases and J by 0 bases. The CDR3 has 15 residues. Germline CDR1 reads SGHDT; CDR2 reads YYEEEE. DNA for the CDR3: TGTGCCAGCAGCTTCGGGCGGGGGAGCTCCTACGAGCAGTACTTC. This codes for CASSFGRGSSYEQYF.

The V gene is TRBV5-4, the J gene TRBJ1-3, with D unresolved. Germline assignment: CDR1 SGHNT and CDR2 YYREEE (reference sequence). This CDR3 has 15 amino acids. Deletions cut 0 bases from V and 1 base from J, with 8 bases between. CDR3 sequence: CASSLDPRSGNTIYF. The CDR3 coding sequence is TGTGCCAGCAGCTTGGACCCGAGATCTGGAAACACCATATATTTT.

The chain combines TRBV18 with TRBJ1-2; weak D call: TRBD1 (6 bases). Trimming pared 2 bases from V and 8 bases from J, leaving 18 bases between. The CDR3 runs to 15 residues. Germline-derived CDR1 and CDR2 are KGHSH and LQKENI. The CDR3 loop is CASSPSGGGYEGYTF. The CDR3 DNA sequence: TGTGCCAGCTCACCATCTGGCGGGGGCTACGAAGGCTACACCTTC.

This chain links TRBV4-1 with TRBJ1-5; no firm D call. The V end was cut by 0 bases, the J end by 0 bases, with 3 bases between. The CDR3 is 14 residues long. Germline CDR1 reads MGHRA; CDR2 reads YSYEKL. CDR3 DNA sequence: TGCGCCAGCAGCCAAGAATATAGCAATCAGCCCCAGCATTTT. Its translation is CASSQEYSNQPQHF.

CDR3 protein: CASSLLSRGNSPLHF. The CDR3 coding sequence is TGTGCCAGCAGCTTATTGAGTAGGGGGAATTCACCCCTCCACTTT. The chain employs TRBV13 and TRBJ1-6; the D gene is possibly TRBD1 (6 bases). The germline V gene has CDR1 PRHDT and CDR2 FYEKMQ (reference sequence). The CDR3 extends over 15 amino acids. The ends were cut back, 2 bases at V and 7 bases at J, with 12 bases in the middle.

This clone was observed a single time. Other nucleotide sequences from this sample produce the same CDR3. The rearrangement links TRBV5-1 to TRBJ1-6; the D gene is possibly TRBD1 (5 bases). The V gene lost 0 bases and the J gene lost 7 bases, with 8 bases spanning the gap. The germline gives CDR1 SGHRS, CDR2 YFSETQ. This CDR3 is 14 amino acids long. Here the CDR3 DNA reads TGCGCCAGCAGCTTGGGGCAGGGAAATTCACCCCTCCACTTT. Protein: CASSLGQGNSPLHF.

The V gene is TRBV11-2, the J gene TRBJ2-7; TRBD1 is a possible D gene (6 bases). The germline V gene encodes CDR1 SGHAT and CDR2 FQNNGV. Trimming took off 4 bases at V and 2 bases at J, with 15 bases between the two ends. The CDR3 contains 15 residues. The CDR3 loop is CASSSAPDRTYEQYF. Written as DNA, the CDR3 is TGTGCCAGCAGCTCCGCGCCAGACAGGACCTACGAGCAGTACTTC. The whole variable domain, remainder taken from reference TRBV11-2 and TRBJ2-7, is EAGVAQSPRYKIIEKRQSVAFWCNPISGHATLYWYQQILGQGPKLLIQFQNNGVVDDSQLPKDRFSAERLKGVDSTLKIQPAKLEDSAVYLCASSSAPDRTYEQYFGPGTRLTVT.

This sequence joins TRBV6-5 and TRBJ1-1, with 8 bases that match TRBD1. The CDR3 totals 15 residues. Germline V lookup: CDR1 MNHEY, CDR2 SVGAGI. The V and J ends lost 6 bases and 5 bases, in that order; junction bases with no gene match: 11. This chain's CDR3 is CASSLIGQGRTEAFF. Written as DNA, the CDR3 is TGTGCCAGCAGCCTAATCGGACAGGGAAGAACTGAAGCTTTCTTT.